The 22 T cell receptor beta chains in this list originate from one sample, sequenced in a study of Ad26.COV2.S vaccination and SARS-CoV-2 variants. The treatment denotes: around 19 received Ad26.COV2.S at low or high dose, single or two shots; roughly 5 received placebo; per-sample allocation not given. The investigators took samples on day 63 after the first vaccine or placebo injection. Libraries were prepared by immunoSEQ multiplex PCR; TCRdb keeps only in-frame clonotypes and omits some of them. Found here are about 400,000 clones, around 87% of them singletons; the top ten hold around 3.6%. Here the sequenced sample was peripheral blood, taken in a trial of Ad26.COV2.S vaccine versus placebo. Receptors were obtained from a person between 18 and 65 years old who received the Ad26.COV2.S COVID-19 vaccine or a placebo.

The chain uses TRBV11-2 and TRBJ2-1; the D is unclear. CDR3 length: 14 amino acids. Germline V lookup: CDR1 SGHAT, CDR2 FQNNGV. Trimming pared 0 bases from V and 3 bases from J, leaving 6 bases between. The DNA of the CDR3 is TGTGCCAGCAGCTTAGATCCGGGCTACAATGAGCAGTTCTTC. Encoded protein: CASSLDPGYNEQFF.

The chain has TRBV5-1 and TRBJ2-7; the D gene could be TRBD1 or TRBD2 (5 bases each). The CDR3 is 14 amino acids. Germline V gene lookup returns CDR1 SGHRS and CDR2 YFSETQ. Trimming took 0 bases from V and 2 from J, leaving 9 bases between them. Written as DNA, the CDR3 is TGCGCCAGCAGCTTGGCCTTGGGACCCTACGAGCAGTACTTC. This codes for CASSLALGPYEQYF.

This clone appeared a few times. The chain combines TRBV7-9 with TRBJ1-6, with no clear D. This CDR3 is built from 15 residues. Germline loops: CDR1 SEHNR, CDR2 FQNEAQ (reference sequence). V was shortened by 0 bases and J by 13 bases, with 16 bases between the two germline ends. CDR3 loop: CASSLAMDGARPLHF. In nucleotides, the CDR3 is TGTGCCAGCAGCTTAGCGATGGACGGCGCGCGGCCCCTCCACTTT. The variable domain in full, completed from reference TRBV7-9 and TRBJ1-6, reads DTGVSQNPRHKITKRGQNVTFRCDPISEHNRLYWYRQTLGQGPEFLTYFQNEAQLEKSRLLSDRFSAERPKGSFSTLEIQRTEQGDSAMYLCASSLAMDGARPLHFGNGTRLTVT.

The chain carries TRBV28 and TRBJ1-2; D unresolved. Deletions cut 3 bases from V and 7 bases from J, with 18 bases between. CDR3 length: 15 residues. From germline, CDR1 is MDHEN and CDR2 SYDVKM. CDR3 DNA sequence: TGTGCCAGCAGTTTTCCGTCACTTTGGGAGGCTGGCTACACCTTC. Translating gives CASSFPSLWEAGYTF.

The rearrangement uses TRBV2 and TRBJ1-1; unclear D gene. The CDR3 runs to 13 residues. Germline CDR1 and CDR2: SNHLY and FYNNEI. The V end lost 4 bases, the J end lost 10 bases, and 16 bases lay between the germline ends. The CDR3 DNA sequence: TGTGCCAGCAGTGTCTTACTCGGCGCTGTAGCTTTCTTT. Protein: CASSVLLGAVAFF.

Only a few counts were recorded for this clone. The chain carries TRBV6-5 and TRBJ1-1, with D hard to call. CDR3 length equals 11 residues. The V gene lost 5 bases and the J gene lost 5 bases, with 6 bases spanning the gap. Germline CDR1 and CDR2: MNHEY and SVGAGI. The CDR3 DNA sequence: TGTGCCAGCAGTAAGTGGACTGAAGCTTTCTTT. Translated: CASSKWTEAFF.

CDR3 in DNA: TGTGCCAGCAGCCCCCGGACCGAGCCCGATGCGCAGTATTTT. Translation: CASSPRTEPDAQYF. The chain joins TRBV7-9 to TRBJ2-3; no definite D call. Germline values: CDR1 SEHNR, CDR2 FQNEAQ (reference sequence). This CDR3 region has 14 residues. V was clipped by 5 bases and J by 10 bases, with 19 bases between them. The full variable domain, completed using reference TRBV7-9 and TRBJ2-3, is DTGVSQNPRHKITKRGQNVTFRCDPISEHNRLYWYRQTLGQGPEFLTYFQNEAQLEKSRLLSDRFSAERPKGSFSTLEIQRTEQGDSAMYLCASSPRTEPDAQYFGPGTRLTVL.

The chain couples TRBV6-6 to TRBJ1-2, with a possible D match to TRBD1 (5 bases). The CDR3 totals 13 residues. The germline V and J ends were trimmed by 6 bases and 7 bases, with 15 bases remaining between them. Germline-derived CDR1 and CDR2 are MNHNY and SVGAGI (reference sequence). The CDR3 nucleotides are TGTGCCAGCAGCCCCGCCAGGGATGGTGGCTACACCTTC. Its translation is CASSPARDGGYTF.

This chain joins TRBV18 and TRBJ1-2, with TRBD1 matching 9 bases. V shed 5 bases, J shed 7 bases, and the junction held 8 bases outside the gene matches. The CDR3 sequence is 14 residues long. CDR1 is KGHSH, CDR2 LQKENI, per germline. The CDR3 sequence: CASSSDRGGGGYTF. The CDR3 DNA reads as TGTGCCAGCTCATCGGACAGGGGCGGTGGTGGCTACACCTTC.

The rearrangement uses TRBV27 and TRBJ2-5; TRBD2 is a possible D gene (6 bases). Trimming left V 5 bases short and J 3 bases short, with 16 bases between. Germline CDR1 and CDR2: MNHEY and SMNVEV (reference sequence). This CDR3 has 15 residues. The CDR3 nucleotides read TGTGCCAGCAGTATAGCAGGGACTTGGAAAGAGACCCAGTACTTC. Protein product: CASSIAGTWKETQYF.

CDR3 coding DNA: TGTGCCAGCGGAACCGGGACAGGCGTCTCACCCCTCCACTTT. Translating it yields CASGTGTGVSPLHF. The chain uses TRBV7-9 and TRBJ1-6, with 8 bases that match TRBD1. V trimming: 8 bases; J trimming: 10 bases; junction bases outside the gene matches: 10. Germline CDR1 and CDR2: SEHNR and FQNEAQ (reference sequence). The CDR3 has 14 residues. Full variable domain (remainder filled in from reference TRBV7-9 and TRBJ1-6): DTGVSQNPRHKITKRGQNVTFRCDPISEHNRLYWYRQTLGQGPEFLTYFQNEAQLEKSRLLSDRFSAERPKGSFSTLEIQRTEQGDSAMYLCASGTGTGVSPLHFGNGTRLTVT.

This chain joins TRBV6-2 or TRBV6-3 and TRBJ2-5; D call uncertain. The CDR3 is made up of 16 amino acids. V was clipped by 0 bases and J by 4 bases, with 15 bases between them. Germline V gene sequence: CDR1 MNHEY, CDR2 SVGEGT. CDR3 coding DNA: TGTGCCAGCAGTTACTCAGGCCTGAGGCACGGAGAGACCCAGTACTTC. Residues: CASSYSGLRHGETQYF.

The V call is TRBV11-2, the J call TRBJ2-7; TRBD1 or TRBD2 may be the D gene (5 bases each). From germline, CDR1 is SGHAT and CDR2 FQNNGV. V dropped 1 base and J dropped 3 bases, with 19 bases sitting between them. This CDR3 is 17 amino acids long. CDR3 in DNA: TGTGCCAGCAGCTTAGCGGGACGCTCACCCCTGGGCTACGAGCAGTACTTC. As protein: CASSLAGRSPLGYEQYF.

This chain joins TRBV5-1 and TRBJ2-2; weak D call: TRBD1 (6 bases). The CDR3 covers 14 residues. V was shortened by 2 bases and J by 5 bases, with 10 bases between the two germline ends. Germline lookup yields CDR1 SGHRS and CDR2 YFSETQ. CDR3: CASSLQGRTGELFF. For the CDR3, the DNA is TGCGCCAGCAGCTTACAGGGACGGACCGGGGAGCTGTTTTTT.

To note about this clone: One end of the junction does not line up with germline, which may come from a read error. The rearrangement joins TRBV7-9 to TRBJ1-1; D unclear. CDR1 is SEHNR, CDR2 FQNEAQ, per germline (reference sequence). This CDR3 is built from 11 residues. The CDR3 nucleotides are TGTGCCAGCAGCTCTGGGCCCCTAGTTCGCTTT. Residues: CASSSGPLVRF.

The rearrangement links TRBV6-2 or TRBV6-3 to TRBJ2-7; 9 positions match TRBD2. The germline V gene has CDR1 MNHEY and CDR2 SVGEGT. This CDR3 region has 16 residues. V lost 6 bases to trimming and J lost 4 bases; unmatched junction nucleotides: 13. The CDR3 here is CASSRRTSVTSYEQYF. The CDR3 nucleotides read TGTGCCAGCAGCCGCCGGACTAGCGTCACGAGTTACGAGCAGTACTTC.

The chain couples TRBV25-1 to TRBJ1-5, with 9 bases lining up with TRBD1. The CDR3 has 18 residues. Germline assignment: CDR1 MGHDK and CDR2 SYGVNS. Trimming cost V 8 bases and J 0 bases; bases outside gene matches: 14. The CDR3 DNA reads as TGTGCCAGCGAGCTTCCGGGACAGGGATGCTATAGCAATCAGCCCCAGCATTTT. Amino acids: CASELPGQGCYSNQPQHF. Supplemented by reference TRBV25-1 and TRBJ1-5, the full variable domain reads EADIYQTPRYLVIGTGKKITLECSQTMGHDKMYWYQQDPGMELHLIHYSYGVNSTEKGDLSSESTVSRIRTEHFPLTLESARPSHTSQYLCASELPGQGCYSNQPQHFGDGTRLSIL.

The V and J genes are TRBV14 and TRBJ2-7; no firm D call. CDR1 is SGHDN, CDR2 FVKESK, per germline. Trimming cost V 0 bases and J 4 bases, with 16 bases left between them. This CDR3 spans 16 amino acids. The chain's CDR3 is CASSQDRVVIPYEQYF. The CDR3 DNA is TGTGCCAGCAGCCAAGACCGAGTGGTCATACCTTACGAGCAGTACTTC.

This clone showed up just a few times. The rearrangement joins TRBV9 to TRBJ2-2, with D possibly being TRBD2 (6 bases). Per the germline V gene, CDR1 is SGDLS and CDR2 is YYNGEE. With 4 bases removed from V and 4 bases from J, the gap between germline ends came to 14 bases. The CDR3 runs 15 residues. Written as DNA, the CDR3 is TGTGCCAGCAGCCCCACTGGCGGGGTCACCGGGGAGCTGTTTTTT. Amino acid sequence: CASSPTGGVTGELFF. The whole variable domain, filled in from reference TRBV9 and TRBJ2-2, reads DSGVTQTPKHLITATGQRVTLRCSPRSGDLSVYWYQQSLDQGLQFLIQYYNGEERAKGNILERFSAQQFPDLHSELNLSSLELGDSALYFCASSPTGGVTGELFFGEGSRLTVL.

V gene TRBV7-9 combines with J gene TRBJ2-5; D possibly corresponds to TRBD2 (6 bases). The V end lost 5 bases, the J end lost 5 bases, and 15 bases lay between the germline ends. Germline CDR1 is SEHNR and CDR2 is FQNEAQ (reference sequence). The CDR3 runs to 14 residues. CDR3 DNA sequence: TGTGCCAGCAGCCTGACTAGTCGGGCGGAGACCCAGTACTTC. This codes for CASSLTSRAETQYF.

The chain carries TRBV28 and TRBJ2-3; TRBD1 matches 7 bases. The CDR3 contains 14 residues. The germline CDR1 and CDR2 sequences are MDHEN and SYDVKM. The junction had 7 bases not matched to a gene; V was cut back by 6 bases and J by 4 bases. As DNA, the CDR3 is TGTGCCAGCAGCACCCGACAGGGCGCAGATACGCAGTATTTT. Protein product: CASSTRQGADTQYF.

This chain joins TRBV3-1 (or the pseudogene TRBV3-2) and TRBJ2-1, with D possibly being TRBD1 (5 bases). The CDR3 has 14 residues. Germline lookup yields CDR1 LGHDT and CDR2 YNNKEL (reference sequence). With 2 bases removed from V and 7 bases from J, the gap between germline ends came to 12 bases. CDR3 protein: CASSQRGQRNEQFF. Here the CDR3 DNA reads TGTGCCAGCAGCCAAAGGGGCCAAAGGAATGAGCAGTTCTTC.